The 17 T cell receptor beta chains below all came from one sample that was sequenced in a study of shared clonotypes between healthy human individuals. TCRdb's table, derived via immunoSEQ multiplex PCR, lists solely in-frame clones and lacks some. The sample contains over 2 million clones, less than 95% of which appear only once. Naive CD8 cells were CD45RO-negative, positively selected for CCR7, excluding terminally differentiated effector memory CD45RA+ cells. Material: naive CD8+ T cells sorted from blood. All receptors derive from a man aged 18 to 30 in good health.

The V gene is TRBV13, the J gene TRBJ2-3; unclear D gene. Looked up from germline, CDR1 is PRHDT and CDR2 is FYEKMQ (reference sequence). V dropped 6 bases and J dropped 1 base, with 8 bases sitting between them. The length of the CDR3 is 13 residues. The CDR3 sequence is CASRPTGTDTQYF. The CDR3 region has the DNA TGTGCCAGCAGGCCTACCGGCACAGATACGCAGTATTTT. The complete variable domain, with remaining parts taken from reference TRBV13 and TRBJ2-3, reads AAGVIQSPRHLIKEKRETATLKCYPIPRHDTVYWYQQGPGQDPQFLISFYEKMQSDKGSIPDRFSAQQFSDYHSELNMSSLELGDSALYFCASRPTGTDTQYFGPGTRLTVL.

The chain combines TRBV10-2 with TRBJ2-7; D is possibly TRBD1 or TRBD2 (5 bases each). V was shortened by 6 bases and J by 4 bases, with 13 bases between the two germline ends. The germline CDR1 and CDR2 sequences are WSHSY and SAAADI. This CDR3 has 13 residues. The CDR3 nucleotides are TGCGCCAGCAGATGGGGGAGTGTTTACGAGCAGTACTTC. This encodes CASRWGSVYEQYF.

The chain employs TRBV10-1 and TRBJ2-2; 9 nucleotides agree with TRBD1. The CDR3 has 16 residues. Trimming took 4 bases from V and 0 from J; bases not matched to a gene: 3. Germline CDR1 is WNHNN and CDR2 is SYGVQD (reference sequence). As DNA, the CDR3 is TGCGCCAGCAGTGGACAGGGGGTCGCGAACACCGGGGAGCTGTTTTTT. Translation gives CASSGQGVANTGELFF.

This clone showed up just once. J is TRBJ2-7 and V is TRBV10-2; a possible D gene is TRBD2 (5 bases). This CDR3 contains 12 residues. Germline V gene sequence: CDR1 WSHSY, CDR2 SAAADI. Trimming pared 11 bases from V and 1 base from J, leaving 12 bases between. CDR3 in amino acids: CAAEGESYEQYF. The DNA of the CDR3 is TGCGCCGCCGAGGGCGAGTCCTACGAGCAGTACTTC.

J is TRBJ2-3 and V is TRBV14, with 7 nucleotides matching TRBD2. The CDR3 is made up of 14 amino acids. The V segment lost 0 bases and the J segment 6 bases; nucleotides outside the gene matches: 3. Looked up from germline, CDR1 is SGHDN and CDR2 is FVKESK. This CDR3 is CASSQETSYDTQYF. CDR3 DNA: TGTGCCAGCAGCCAAGAGACTAGCTACGATACGCAGTATTTT.

This chain uses TRBV30 with TRBJ2-2; 11 bases agree with TRBD2. Germline V lookup: CDR1 GTSNPN, CDR2 SVGIG (reference sequence). This CDR3 is 14 amino acids long. With 2 bases clipped from V and 11 bases from J, the junction kept 7 bases outside the gene matches. The DNA for the CDR3 is TGTGCCTGGAGTTCTAGCGGGGGGAACCAAGAGCTGTTTTTT. Translated, it gives CAWSSSGGNQELFF. The full variable domain, with the rest looked up from reference TRBV30 and TRBJ2-2, is SQTIHQWPATLVQPVGSPLSLECTVEGTSNPNLYWYRQAAGRGLQLLFYSVGIGQISSEVPQNLSASRPQDRQFILSSKKLLLSDSGFYLCAWSSSGGNQELFFGEGSRLTVL.

About this clone itself: The sample carries other DNA sequences with the same CDR3. The chain couples TRBV7-9 to TRBJ1-1; D is undetermined. This CDR3 comprises 13 residues. V was shortened by 1 base and J by 3 bases, with 6 bases between the two germline ends. Germline V lookup: CDR1 SEHNR, CDR2 FQNEAQ (reference sequence). The CDR3 is CASSLGSYTEAFF. The CDR3 bases are TGTGCCAGCAGCTTAGGGTCCTACACTGAAGCTTTCTTT. Drawing the rest from reference TRBV7-9 and TRBJ1-1, the complete variable domain is DTGVSQNPRHKITKRGQNVTFRCDPISEHNRLYWYRQTLGQGPEFLTYFQNEAQLEKSRLLSDRFSAERPKGSFSTLEIQRTEQGDSAMYLCASSLGSYTEAFFGQGTRLTVV.

The chain carries TRBV2 and TRBJ2-2; D perhaps matches TRBD2 (7 bases). The germline gives CDR1 SNHLY, CDR2 FYNNEI. This CDR3 has 13 residues. The ends were cut back, 7 bases at V and 7 bases at J, with 13 bases in the middle. CDR3 protein: CASTPGGYGELFF. The CDR3 coding sequence is TGTGCCAGCACCCCGGGGGGCTACGGGGAGCTGTTTTTT.

V gene TRBV13 combines with J gene TRBJ2-7, with TRBD1 matching 8 bases. Germline V gene data show CDR1 as PRHDT and CDR2 as FYEKMQ (reference sequence). The ends lost 5 bases at V and 6 bases at J; junction bases unmatched: 9. The CDR3 has 14 residues. This CDR3 is CASSNRDRSAEQYF. The CDR3 DNA follows: TGTGCCAGCAGCAATCGGGACAGGAGTGCCGAGCAGTACTTC.

This clone was recorded once. J is TRBJ2-5 and V is TRBV5-4; D is possibly TRBD1 (6 bases). This CDR3 has 13 residues. The V gene's germline CDR1 is SGHNT and CDR2 YYREEE (reference sequence). Trimming shortened V by 2 bases and J by 5 bases, and 10 bases separated the two germline ends. The CDR3 reads CASSFYRAETQYF. CDR3 nucleotide sequence: TGTGCCAGCAGCTTTTACAGGGCCGAGACCCAGTACTTC.

Details on this clone: Other DNA sequences in this specimen translate into the identical CDR3. This chain joins TRBV7-9 and TRBJ2-1; TRBD2 matches 9 bases. Germline CDR1 and CDR2: SEHNR and FQNEAQ (reference sequence). J was trimmed by 6 bases and V by 2 bases; bases with no gene match: 5. The CDR3 totals 15 residues. CDR3 coding DNA: TGTGCCAGCAGCTTACTCGCGGGGGGGCCCAATGAGCAGTTCTTC. Translated, it gives CASSLLAGGPNEQFF.

This clone was seen a handful of times. The chain carries TRBV6-5 and TRBJ2-3; D not certain. V was pared by 6 bases and J by 2 bases, with 12 bases between. Germline V gene lookup returns CDR1 MNHEY and CDR2 SVGAGI. CDR3 length equals 14 residues. This CDR3 is CASRSQRFTDTQYF. CDR3 sequence (DNA): TGTGCCAGCAGGTCCCAACGATTCACAGATACGCAGTATTTT.

V is TRBV4-1 and J is TRBJ2-7; 9 bases line up with TRBD2. This CDR3 is built from 15 residues. Germline CDR1 is MGHRA and CDR2 is YSYEKL. J lost 2 bases, V lost 5 bases, and 7 bases had no gene match. CDR3 in amino acids: CASSYSSGGAYEQYF. Here the CDR3 DNA reads TGCGCCAGCAGCTACAGTAGCGGGGGAGCCTACGAGCAGTACTTC.

The rearrangement joins TRBV7-6 to TRBJ2-5; 7 nucleotides align to TRBD1. CDR1 is SGHVS and CDR2 is FNYEAQ in the germline V gene. The CDR3 extends over 13 amino acids. Unmatched junction bases numbered 6, after V lost 6 bases and J lost 5 bases. This chain's CDR3 is CASSYDREETQYF. The CDR3 DNA follows: TGTGCCAGCAGTTATGACAGGGAGGAGACCCAGTACTTC.

This chain joins TRBV6-5 and TRBJ2-6; D gene uncertain. V was trimmed by 2 bases and J by 0 bases, leaving 5 bases between them. Looked up from germline, CDR1 is MNHEY and CDR2 is SVGAGI. The CDR3 runs to 15 residues. CDR3 DNA: TGTGCCAGCAGTTACGGCCCCTCTGGGGCCAACGTCCTGACTTTC. Amino acid sequence: CASSYGPSGANVLTF.

The chain couples TRBV14 to TRBJ1-1; D uncertain. The germline V and J ends were trimmed by 3 bases and 1 base, with 6 bases remaining between them. There are 13 residues in the CDR3. The germline CDR1 and CDR2 sequences are SGHDN and FVKESK. The CDR3 protein is CASSHASNTEAFF. Here the CDR3 DNA reads TGTGCCAGCAGCCACGCCTCGAACACTGAAGCTTTCTTT.

About this clone itself: Other DNA sequences in the sample encode the same CDR3. The chain uses TRBV7-9 and TRBJ2-7; the D is unclear. The CDR3 runs 12 residues. The germline CDR1 and CDR2 sequences are SEHNR and FQNEAQ (reference sequence). The V end was cut by 5 bases, the J end by 1 base, with 6 bases between. CDR3 amino acids: CASSGQSYEQYF. The CDR3 DNA is TGTGCCAGCAGCGGGCAATCCTACGAGCAGTACTTC. Full variable domain (remainder filled in from reference TRBV7-9 and TRBJ2-7): DTGVSQNPRHKITKRGQNVTFRCDPISEHNRLYWYRQTLGQGPEFLTYFQNEAQLEKSRLLSDRFSAERPKGSFSTLEIQRTEQGDSAMYLCASSGQSYEQYFGPGTRLTVT.